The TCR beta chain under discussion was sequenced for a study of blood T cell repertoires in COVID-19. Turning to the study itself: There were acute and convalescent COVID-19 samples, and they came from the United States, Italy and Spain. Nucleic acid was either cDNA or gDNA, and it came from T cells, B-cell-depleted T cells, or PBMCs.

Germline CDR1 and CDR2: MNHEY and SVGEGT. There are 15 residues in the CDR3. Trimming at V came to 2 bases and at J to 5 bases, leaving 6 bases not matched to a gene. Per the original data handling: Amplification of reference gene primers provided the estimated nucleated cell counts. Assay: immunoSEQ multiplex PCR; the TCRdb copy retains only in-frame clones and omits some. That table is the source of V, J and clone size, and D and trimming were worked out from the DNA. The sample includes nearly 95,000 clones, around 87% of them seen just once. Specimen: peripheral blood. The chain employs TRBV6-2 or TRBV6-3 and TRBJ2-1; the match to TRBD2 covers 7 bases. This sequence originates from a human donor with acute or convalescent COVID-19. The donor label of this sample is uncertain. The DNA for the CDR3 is TGTGCCAGCAGTTACGATCCGGGAGGAAACAATGAGCAGTTCTTC. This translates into CASSYDPGGNNEQFF.